The source of this T cell receptor beta chain is a study of shared clonotypes between healthy human individuals. The germline CDR1 and CDR2 sequences are LGHNA and YNFKEQ. Trimming removed 1 base from V and 7 bases from J; junction bases left unmatched: 9. CDR3 length: 17 residues. Notes on this clone: Its target is not known.

Original analysis: ImmunoSEQ junction-only sequences lacked quality scores, so their filtering differed. Using immunoSEQ multiplex PCR, the repertoire was profiled, and TCRdb retains in-frame clones only, with some absent. V and J calls plus clone size are reproduced from that table; the DNA served to infer D and trimming. The sample carries 2 million to 2.5 million clones, over 90% recorded once. The study's findings and limits: With a few donors compared, 4% to 5% of naive CD4 clonotypes were shared.

The specimen was naive CD4+ T cells from PBMCs. Subset of the sample: CD45RA+ positively selected. The chain combines TRBV4-2 with TRBJ2-1, with 11 bases lining up with TRBD2. This TCR was recovered from a man aged 18 to 35 in good health. Some clones in this sample may be carry-over from other donors' samples. The CDR3 region has the DNA TGTGCCAGCAGCCAAGCGGGACTAGCGGCCCCGGGGAATGAGCAGTTCTTC. This translates into CASSQAGLAAPGNEQFF.